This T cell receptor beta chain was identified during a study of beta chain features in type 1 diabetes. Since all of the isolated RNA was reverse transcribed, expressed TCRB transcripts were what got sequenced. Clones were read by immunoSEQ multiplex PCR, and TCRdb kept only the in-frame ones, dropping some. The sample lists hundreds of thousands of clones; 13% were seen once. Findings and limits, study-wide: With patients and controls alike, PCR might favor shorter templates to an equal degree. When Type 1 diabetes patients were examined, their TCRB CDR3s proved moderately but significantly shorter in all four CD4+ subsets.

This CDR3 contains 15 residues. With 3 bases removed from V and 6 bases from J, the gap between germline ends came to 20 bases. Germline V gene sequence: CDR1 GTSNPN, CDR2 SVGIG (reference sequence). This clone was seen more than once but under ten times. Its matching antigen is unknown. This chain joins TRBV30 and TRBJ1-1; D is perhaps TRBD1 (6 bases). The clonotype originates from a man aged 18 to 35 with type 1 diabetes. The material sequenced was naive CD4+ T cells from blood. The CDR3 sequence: CAWSAKSQGRPEAFF. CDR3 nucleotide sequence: TGTGCCTGGAGCGCTAAGTCCCAGGGGAGGCCTGAAGCTTTCTTT.